The 9 T cell receptor beta chains in this list originate from one sample, sequenced in a study of vaccination effects on CD4 cells after COVID-19. Using viral peptide pools, the ViraFEST assay grew out antigen-specific CD4+ T cells prior to sequencing. Having been cultured for 9 to 11 days, the cells underwent CD4+ T cell isolation. Vaccinated participants had no history of SARS-CoV-2 infection and tested negative for nucleocapsid antibodies. For these receptors, no antigen is known. Using immunoSEQ multiplex PCR, the repertoire was profiled, and TCRdb retains in-frame clones only, with some absent. Here the sample spans 65,000 or so clones, approximately 76% being singletons. The sequences come from CD4+ T cells from PBMCs cultured with HCoV-NL63 spike peptides, collected before COVID-19 vaccination. The receptors originated from a human donor who received a COVID-19 vaccine.

The chain combines TRBV19 with TRBJ1-2; unclear D gene. The CDR3 loop spans 14 amino acids. V lost 7 bases, J lost 4 bases, and 16 bases lay in between. In germline, CDR1 is LNHDA, CDR2 SQIVND (reference sequence). CDR3: CASNPLGRLYGYTF. CDR3 in DNA: TGTGCCAGTAATCCCCTTGGACGGCTCTATGGCTACACCTTC.

This clone was observed a single time. The chain combines TRBV11-2 with TRBJ2-1; 7 bases align to TRBD2. Germline CDR1 reads SGHAT; CDR2 reads FQNNGV. The ends lost 6 bases at V and 8 bases at J; junction bases unmatched: 7. The CDR3 is 13 amino acids. CDR3: CASRERLAHEQFF. The CDR3 nucleotides read TGTGCCAGCAGGGAGCGACTAGCCCATGAGCAGTTCTTC. Full variable domain (missing parts from reference TRBV11-2 and TRBJ2-1): EAGVAQSPRYKIIEKRQSVAFWCNPISGHATLYWYQQILGQGPKLLIQFQNNGVVDDSQLPKDRFSAERLKGVDSTLKIQPAKLEDSAVYLCASRERLAHEQFFGPGTRLTVL.

The chain joins TRBV7-2 to TRBJ2-5, with 12 bases that match TRBD2. With 5 bases clipped from V and 2 bases from J, the junction kept 6 bases outside the gene matches. The CDR3 loop spans 16 amino acids. Germline V gene sequence: CDR1 SGHTA, CDR2 FQGNSA. In nucleotides, the CDR3 is TGTGCCAGCAGCCAATCAACTAGCGGGGGGCAAGAGACCCAGTACTTC. Encoded protein: CASSQSTSGGQETQYF.

V is TRBV5-1 and J is TRBJ1-2, with D possibly TRBD1 on 5 matching bases. The V gene's germline CDR1 is SGHRS and CDR2 YFSETQ. The CDR3 runs 15 residues. Trimming pared 3 bases from V and 8 bases from J, leaving 20 bases between. The chain's CDR3 is CASSSGTEGLQGYTF. The DNA for the CDR3 is TGCGCCAGCAGCTCCGGGACGGAGGGATTGCAAGGCTACACCTTC.

V is TRBV7-9 and J is TRBJ1-4; 9 bases are a match to TRBD1. CDR3 size: 14 residues. Germline CDR1 reads SEHNR; CDR2 reads FQNEAQ (reference sequence). The ends lost 5 bases at V and 7 bases at J; junction bases unmatched: 5. CDR3 DNA sequence: TGTGCCAGCAGCAACAGGGGGCTGGTTGAAAAACTGTTTTTT. Amino acids: CASSNRGLVEKLFF.

This clone was seen more than once but under ten times. The rearrangement joins TRBV5-1 to TRBJ1-6; 8 bases are shared with TRBD1. V was clipped by 5 bases and J by 8 bases; unmatched bases: 6. CDR1 is SGHRS and CDR2 is YFSETQ in the germline V gene. This CDR3 contains 14 residues. CDR3 coding DNA: TGCGCCAGCAGAACGACAGGGGTTGATTCACCCCTCCACTTT. It is translated as CASRTTGVDSPLHF.

The rearrangement uses TRBV28 and TRBJ1-1; D unresolved. Trimming stripped 3 bases from V and 2 bases from J, with 10 bases between. This CDR3 is built from 14 residues. Germline lookup yields CDR1 MDHEN and CDR2 SYDVKM. For the CDR3, the DNA is TGTGCCAGCAGTTTGGACCGATCAAACACTGAAGCTTTCTTT. This translates into CASSLDRSNTEAFF.

This chain uses TRBV2 with TRBJ2-4, with a tentative D call TRBD2 (6 bases). The V and J ends lost 2 bases and 1 base respectively, with 18 bases between them. Looked up from germline, CDR1 is SNHLY and CDR2 is FYNNEI. The length of the CDR3 is 18 residues. In nucleotides, the CDR3 is TGTGCCAGCAGTGAATGGGCGGGGAGAGGAGAGGCCAAAAACATTCAGTACTTC. It is translated as CASSEWAGRGEAKNIQYF.

V usage is TRBV4-3 and J usage is TRBJ1-2, with 7 bases matching TRBD1. The CDR3 loop spans 14 amino acids. Trimming cost V 4 bases and J 4 bases; bases outside gene matches: 6. CDR1 and CDR2 (germline): LGHNA, YSLEER. The CDR3: CASSPGGGSYGYTF. The CDR3 DNA reads TGCGCCAGCAGCCCAGGAGGGGGCAGCTATGGCTACACCTTC.